These 3 T cell receptor beta chains were sequenced from one sample in a study of cytomegalovirus exposure and HLA in healthy donors. A multiplex PCR was run with 60 Vbeta primers and 13 Jbeta primers. TCRdb's table, derived via immunoSEQ multiplex PCR, lists solely in-frame clones and lacks some. The sample consists of tens of thousands of clones, about 73% of them appearing once. The sequencing sample was made of PBMCs. All receptors derive from a middle-aged woman in good health and CMV-seropositive.

This clone was observed a single time. The chain links TRBV4-3 to TRBJ1-2; 7 positions match TRBD1. Germline CDR1 and CDR2: LGHNA and YSLEER. With V trimmed by 6 bases and J by 3 bases, 7 bases remained unmatched. CDR3 length: 14 amino acids. In nucleotides, the CDR3 is TGCGCCAGCAGTCAGGGGGTGGGCGACTATGGCTACACCTTC. This sequence encodes CASSQGVGDYGYTF.

The rearrangement uses TRBV11-1 and TRBJ2-7, with 9 nucleotides matching TRBD1. This CDR3 has 14 amino acids. The germline CDR1 and CDR2 sequences are SGHAT and FQDESV (reference sequence). Trimming at V came to 1 base and at J to 5 bases, leaving 3 bases not matched to a gene. Here the CDR3 DNA reads TGTGCCAGCAGCTTAGGGACAGGGGTCAACGAGCAGTACTTC. It specifies CASSLGTGVNEQYF.

V gene TRBV9 combines with J gene TRBJ2-3, with D perhaps matching TRBD2 (7 bases). V lost 0 bases and J 4 bases, leaving 18 bases between the germline ends. The CDR3 runs to 17 residues. Looked up from germline, CDR1 is SGDLS and CDR2 is YYNGEE. The CDR3 is CASSVAEGGGGADTQYF. DNA of the CDR3: TGTGCCAGCAGCGTAGCTGAAGGGGGAGGGGGAGCAGATACGCAGTATTTT.